This TCR beta chain was sequenced in a study of blood T cell repertoires in COVID-19. In germline, CDR1 is SGHAT, CDR2 FQNNGV. Trimming cost V 6 bases and J 1 base, with 12 bases left between them. The CDR3 has 14 residues. Produced via immunoSEQ multiplex PCR; TCRdb's table is partial and in-frame only. The data show approximately 470,000 clones, around 87% seen once. This receptor was identified in a young woman who had recovered from COVID-19. Sample: PBMCs or T cells enriched from blood (not recorded which). The V gene is TRBV11-2, the J gene TRBJ2-5, with D possibly matching TRBD2 (6 bases). The CDR3 DNA reads as TGTGCCAGCAGTTTCCCGGGAGCCCAAGAGACCCAGTACTTC. Translation gives CASSFPGAQETQYF.